This note documents a single T cell receptor beta chain sequence. No cognate antigen has been identified for it. No base-level quality is on record; no much larger clone is a single base apart. The entry originates in a study of blood T cells in healthy people across ages (dated by TCRdb to about 2015). Regarding the complete study: In model experiments, template switching captured roughly one uniquely barcoded TCR beta cDNA molecule for every two T cells. The study measured age-related changes in TCR beta repertoire diversity using deep sequencing normalized with unique cDNA molecular identifiers. The donors were divided into four age groups: young (average approximately 16 years), middle-aged (about 39), aged (about 61) and long-lived (82). Donors of different ages were randomly distributed across sequencing lanes to avoid experimental bias. Two additional independent replicas of 1 million unique cDNA reads from the same blood draw were analyzed for two donors (one aged 18 to 30 and one aged 80 or older). Points the paper makes about the study in general: There was a strong correlation between observed TCR beta diversity and the percentage of naive T cells measured by flow cytometry. Compared with the aged group, the long-lived group had more naive CD4+ T cells, fewer expanded clones and increased TCR diversity, a pattern suggesting age selection. Since profiling was done on bulk unsorted PBMCs, naive and antigen-experienced compartments could not be conclusively compared. Estimates of total diversity based on one million sequenced T cells were regarded as lower bounds and as underestimates. Observed TCR beta diversity per million T cells fell roughly linearly with age, and a significant reduction was already apparent by age approximately 40. The CMV infection status of donors was not known, potentially confounding age-related changes in expanded clonotypes.

Donors were 40 or so systemically healthy Caucasian individuals from Russia aged roughly 6 to 100 years. Each donor gave ten milliliters of peripheral blood, drawn into EDTA-treated Vacutainer tubes. Ficoll-Paque density-gradient centrifugation was used to isolate PBMCs, with at least 6 million obtained per sample. Total RNA, at least 6 micrograms per sample, was extracted from PBMCs with Trizol reagent. Naive CD45RAhigh/CD27high T cell percentages were measured by flow cytometry on a PBMC aliquot from every donor. Receptors were amplified or captured by 5' RACE. The data were produced on an Illumina HiSeq 2500. A second 7 to 11 cycle PCR used a sample-barcoded 5' primer and a J-beta primer mix. A unique molecular identifier was introduced onto each TCR beta cDNA molecule by a template-switch 5' adaptor carrying 12 random nucleotides. At least 3 million CDR3-containing paired-end reads were obtained from each sample. First-strand cDNA synthesis was performed from all RNA using the Mint cDNA synthesis kit, with priming by a TRBC-specific oligonucleotide. Following uracil-DNA glycosylase treatment, all cDNA underwent a first 18-cycle PCR with the universal primers M1SS and BC2_uni_R. The paper's data handling went like this. For normalization, 1 million high-quality reads were randomly selected from each sample, with every read carrying a distinct molecular identifier. Instead of being binned into consensus sequences, reads with shared molecular identifiers were discarded. MiTCR, run with a Q25 quality threshold and the strictest error-elimination algorithm, handled CDR3 identification, clonotype clustering and error correction. Lower-bound total TCR beta diversity was estimated with a nonparametric unseen species model using Euler transformation. Using fastp trimming at Q25 and MiXCR clonotype assembly, TCRdb reanalyzed the public sequencing data and kept in-frame beta chains. One record per CDR3 amino acid sequence lists the most common genes and DNA. The V and J calls reflect TCRdb's pipeline rather than the authors' work. The sample contains approximately 810,000 distinct CDR3 sequences, around 34% of them found a single time. Of the sample, over 10% falls within the top ten clones.

CDR1 is given as LNHNV and CDR2 as YYDKDF, both from the germline V gene (reference sequence). Including the terminal cysteine and phenylalanine, the CDR3 comprises 15 residues. The sequence is cut down to CDR3 DNA, 45 bases in frame from base 1. The sequenced sample was blood. In this chain, TRBV15 is recombined with TRBJ2-5, with a tentative D gene TRBD2 over 5 matching bases. The DNA end favors TRBJ2-7, so the J call may be wrong. The receptor's source is a man aged 18-30 years in good health. The CDR3 loop reads CATSRAGSSGYEQYF. The DNA reads as follows: TGTGCCACCAGCAGAGCGGGCAGCTCGGGATACGAGCAGTACTTC.